The entry below describes one T cell receptor beta chain. Its antigen specificity is not known. No much larger clonotype is one base removed from it; base qualities were not supplied. This record comes from a study of cytomegalovirus exposure and HLA in healthy donors (dated by TCRdb to 2016 to 2017). At the level of the whole study: An earlier analysis of about 530 of the donors reported under 300 Gb of sequence data and 117 million unique TCR beta sequences obtained from around 170 million T cells. Roughly 300 gigabases of sequencing data and 80 million or so unique TCR sequences were included in an early release covering about 620 HLA-typed donors. Among the roughly 390 genotyped donors, around 81% belonged to the genetic ancestry cluster associated with self-reported Caucasian donors. The study aimed to test whether signatures of past pathogen exposure could be identified by cataloging public T cell receptors. The study profiled the T cell repertoires of hundreds of subjects by immunosequencing and related them to cytomegalovirus serostatus. Besides the first cohort of under 700 subjects, a separate validation cohort made up of around 120 different subjects was used. High-throughput TCR immunosequencing, statistical association of individual TCRs with disease status, and machine learning were combined to predict cytomegalovirus infection status. To study patterns of TCR occurrence, a later analysis re-analyzed previously published TCR beta repertoires from 666 donors and added high-resolution HLA genotyping. Rather than drawing on any new phenotypic data, the later analysis identified candidate immune exposures from TCR beta sequences and the way those sequences occurred across donors. An earlier analysis of about 620 of the donors applied high-throughput TCR beta sequencing to assess whether each TCR beta V gene segment acted as functional or pseudogenic. Donor age, sex, ethnicity and CMV serostatus were collected together with the repertoire data. Genome-wide SNP genotypes for about 65% of the roughly 670 donors were used in a later genetic analysis, which treated that subset as a discovery cohort. Every repertoire in the discovery cohort had been generated on one and the same sequencing platform. Class I and class II HLA loci were covered by the typing at four-digit resolution. Typing coverage varied by locus: roughly 620-630 donors for A, B, C, DRB1 and DQB1; approximately 560 for DQA1; around 610 for DPA1; 450 to 480 for DPB1. Because of strong linkage in the cohort, 4 to 6 DR-DQ haplotypes were treated as single units for association and clustering. Across 398 genotyped donors of the cohort, an average of approximately 240,000 unique TCR beta nucleotide sequences per donor were sequenced, and approximately 17% of those sequences were non-productive.

In total, approximately 700 healthy bone marrow donors made up the cohort. All cohort members were sampled while nominally healthy, although unrecorded immune exposures were likely present. The donor tested CMV seropositive and was one of the 289 seropositive cohort members. Every donor gave a peripheral blood sample, and the peripheral blood mononuclear cells from that sample were used for TCR beta sequencing. Genomic DNA extraction from the blood cell samples was performed with the Qiagen DNeasy Blood Extraction Kit. The paper's findings and limits, for the study overall: The authors suggested that the approach could potentially be extended to other disease states and immunological phenotypes. Most CMV-associated TCR beta chains appeared to be HLA-restricted in a later analysis, and the HLA associations seemed to be driven largely by CMV exposure. In an earlier analysis of approximately 590 of the donors, most TCR beta V segments were observed in productive rearrangements about 87% or about 30% of the time, broadly matching IMGT annotations. Specific HLA alleles were associated with 16,951 TCR beta sequences at a false discovery rate of 0.05 in a later analysis. The study gave a list of 150 to 200 TCR beta chains associated with cytomegalovirus. Fewer than 20 rarely observed V segments, including chromosome 9 orphons, were excluded from the earlier analysis of several hundred of the donors because counts were too low. Most TCR sequences were seen in very few donors, while some public TCRs were found in many individuals. When HLA alleles, especially DR and DQ, strongly co-occurred, attributing TCR associations to individual alleles was difficult. In this cohort, only TCR beta chains were sequenced, and detectable features were limited by the absence of alpha or paired-chain data. The classifier was reported to diagnose cytomegalovirus status with high specificity and sensitivity in both the original and validation cohorts. Roughly uniform sequencing depth across donors was assumed in presence/absence analyses, although this assumption may not hold. A later analysis found that HLA-associated TCR beta chains were more clonally expanded and had lower generation probabilities than equally common non-associated chains. A further reported finding was that TCR beta sequences accurately predicted the HLA-A and HLA-B alleles for most subjects in the first cohort. A later analysis reported that several top co-occurrence clusters appeared linked to parvovirus B19, influenza, CMV and Epstein-Barr virus. Correlated functional status among segregating V segments might reflect linkage disequilibrium, but an unknown experimental factor could not be ruled out. An association between a missense DCLRE1C variant and V-gene and J-gene trimming of TCR beta chains was found in a later genetic analysis and replicated in an independent cohort. For the cohort, immune exposure information was limited to CMV serostatus. According to a later analysis, TCR association rates differed among HLA loci, with DRB1 alleles showing the most associated TCRs and HLA-C alleles showing the fewest. Three of the identified cytomegalovirus-associated TCR beta chains were confirmed in vitro to be specific for cytomegalovirus antigens. Because some donors lacked HLA typing at each locus, the association tests relied only on the typed subset. A group of highly shared sequence variants was considered likely to be a technical artifact of the sequencing pipeline. A later genetic analysis reported fewer N-insertions in productive TCRs among donors in an Asian-associated ancestry cluster than the roughly 690-donor mean.

Library prep was done by the immunoSEQ multiplex PCR assay. For the multiplex PCR, a mixture combining 60 forward primers for TCR Vbeta segments and 13 reverse primers for TCR Jbeta segments was used. Amplification of the CDR3 region of rearranged TCR beta genes was performed with a multiplex PCR assay on genomic DNA. The amplified TCR beta libraries were sequenced on the Illumina HiSeq System as 87-base-pair reads. The paper's data handling went like this. In a later analysis, some 80 million unique TCR beta chains were counted across the approximately 640 repertoires, and roughly 11 million of these chains were shared by at least two donors. Raw reads were error-corrected and collapsed into unique sequences with a nearest-neighbor algorithm that merged closely related sequences to remove PCR and sequencing errors. CDR3 sequences were aligned to IMGT reference sequences to assign V, D and J gene segments. Each retained sequence needed at least a six-nucleotide match to both a V gene segment and a J gene segment. A rearrangement was called productive if the CDR3 had no stop codons and remained in frame with V and J, and every other rearrangement was called non-productive. CDR3 was defined according to IMGT convention as the region running from the second conserved V-encoded cysteine to the conserved J-encoded phenylalanine. The earlier analysis of about 530 of the donors excluded any sequence lacking an unambiguous match to a single V gene segment. An earlier analysis of several hundred of the donors called V segments functional above 56.7% productive rearrangements and segregating when the between-donor standard deviation exceeded 5%. A statistical classification framework was built for diagnosing cytomegalovirus status from the catalog of TCR beta chain sequences. V and J gene assignment, in a later analysis, came from comparing TCR nucleotide sequences with IMGT/GENE-DB human TR gene sequences. The TCRdist pipeline was used in a later analysis to assign CDR3 sequences and most-parsimonious VDJ recombination scenarios. In a later analysis, each TCR beta chain was defined by its CDR3 amino acid sequence together with its V-gene family, and reads lacking a unique V-gene family were excluded. To address suspected cross-contamination and a sequencing artifact, a later analysis removed approximately 590 highly shared, low-generation-probability nucleotide sequences. In a later analysis, a clonal expansion index was calculated for each public chain from normalized within-repertoire ranks of inferred template counts. In a later analysis, generation probabilities were computed using a VDJ recombination model fitted to out-of-frame rearrangements, and the results were checked against IGoR. In a later analysis, TCR-TCR, TCR-HLA and TCR-CMV co-occurrence was scored with hypergeometric tests, and a repertoire-size bias correction was applied to TCR pairs. In a later analysis, false discovery rates were estimated by permuting HLA or CMV assignments 20 times. In a later analysis, co-occurring TCRs were grouped using DBSCAN, and TCRdist sequence similarity was added for clustering within HLA-allele-positive subsets. Repertoires with fewer than 30,000 or more than 120,000 public chains were left out of co-occurrence clustering, as were about 5 repertoires with anomalous nucleotide sharing. Not all clones reach the TCRdb copy of this immuneACCESS table, which keeps in-frame sequences only. Checked studies attribute under half of the gap to unresolved V genes and leave the rest unexplained. That table furnishes V, J and clone size, whereas the DNA furnished D and trimming. The sample has about 120,000 clones on record, 80% of them singletons. Together, the top ten hold around 8% of the sample.

Material for sequencing was PBMCs. The receptor was isolated from a female donor in good health and CMV-seropositive.

The nucleotide sequence is given as TGTGCTTCGACAGGGGGTTGGACCGGGGAGCTGTTTTTT. This is translated as CASTGGWTGELFF. The rearranged chain carries TRBV11-2 and TRBJ2-2; TRBD1 agrees with 9 junctional bases. Taken from cysteine to phenylalanine, the CDR3 has 13 residues. The DNA shown is the 39-base CDR3, in frame from base 1. The germline V gene provides CDR1 SGHAT and CDR2 FQNNGV.